This TCR beta chain was identified during a study of vaccination and CD4 T cells after COVID-19 (dated by TCRdb to between 2021 and 2022). With respect to the entire study: Convalescent patients had a positive SARS-CoV-2 result on nasal swab PCR, and of these patients, several had mild disease and one had severe disease. In the convalescent cohort there were six males and four females, among whom were two Hispanic individuals, seven Caucasians, two Asians and one multiracial person. Participants received two doses of either the Pfizer-BioNTech BNT162b2 vaccine (n=8) or the Moderna mRNA-1273 vaccine (n=2). Post-COVID blood samples were collected from convalescent patients a median of around 100 days after diagnosis, with a range of about 35 to 161 days. Post-vaccine blood samples were obtained a median of approximately 74 days after the second vaccine dose, with a range of about 12 to 241 days. The cultures were stimulated with overlapping spike peptide pools from SARS-CoV-2 and from the common cold coronaviruses HCoV-NL63, HCoV-OC43 and HCoV-229E. As controls, cultures received a CEFX viral epitope pool (the positive control), an HIV-1 Nef peptide pool (the negative control), or no peptide at all. In roughly eleven COVID-19 convalescent patients and a handful of infection-naive healthy vaccine recipients, the spike-specific CD4+ TCR repertoire before mRNA vaccination was compared with the repertoire after mRNA vaccination.

CDR1 SGHTA and CDR2 FQGNSA were looked up in the germline V gene. The CDR3 contains 15 residues, cysteine and phenylalanine counted. Only CDR3 DNA is held: 45 bases, read in frame from base 1. V is pruned by 5 bases and J by 0 bases, leaving 4 bases of the junction without a gene match. The meaning of the sample's treatment or condition label: approximately nine-day PBMC culture with coronavirus spike peptide pools or control peptides (ViraFEST assay). To expand antigen-specific T cells with peptide pools and then pick out the expanded clonotypes through TCR sequencing, the study relied on the ViraFEST assay. The convalescent patients' positive SARS-CoV-2 PCR tests fell between March and December 2020, which was before the Alpha, Beta and Delta variants emerged in the United States. Each well held some 2 million PBMCs cultured with roughly 10 ug/ml peptide pools in IMDM containing around 5% human AB serum and roughly 9 IU/ml IL-2. On days 3 and 7, half of the culture medium was replaced with fresh IL-2-containing medium. CD4+ T cells were isolated after 10 days of culture through negative selection using the EasySep CD4+ T cell isolation kit. PBMCs were separated from whole blood using Ficoll-Paque Plus gradient centrifugation and then either used fresh or cryopreserved at -140C. In general, triplicate wells were set up for every culture condition.

Beyond this particular receptor, the publication reports: In convalescent patients, a median around 90% of post-vaccine SARS-CoV-2-reactive clones were detected only after vaccination, suggesting vaccine-specific priming. The study included relatively few convalescent patients and did not analyze early timepoints after natural infection. Of the vaccine-specific clones found in convalescent patients, nearly all (304 of 307) were mono-reactive for SARS-CoV-2 spike instead of being cross-reactive with common cold coronaviruses. Although the median number of SARS-CoV-2-reactive clonotypes went up from approximately 20 after infection to about 38 after vaccination, the increase was not significant.

There are a few counts of this clonotype. There is no known antigen for this receptor. No qualities accompany the bases; no much larger clone lies one base away. Library creation used PCR. DNA from cultured CD4+ T cells underwent TCR sequencing with the Oncomine TCR Beta short-read assay at the Johns Hopkins FTIC core. The QIAamp micro DNA kit was used to extract genomic DNA from the cultured CD4+ T cells. Oncomine TCR Beta libraries from cultured CD4+ T cells were pooled with unique dual indexes and sequenced on an Illumina iSeq 100. In the paper's pipeline: Non-productive sequences were filtered out, and CDR3s that did not start with C, did not end with F or W, or were shorter than 7 amino acids were discarded. The MANAFEST web application identified antigen-specific clonotypes by comparing peptide-stimulated wells against reference wells and other culture wells. To be called positive, a clone needed an FDR below 0.05, an odds ratio above 5, and a productive frequency above 0.1% in at least two of three replicate wells. Cross-reactive clonotypes were defined as significantly expanded in both SARS-CoV-2 spike wells and at least one common cold coronavirus spike condition. Levenshtein distances (stringdist) and unrooted phylogenetic trees (ape) in R version 3.6.1 were used to assess CDR3 homology. In TCRdb, the public reads were trimmed at Q25 with fastp and aligned with MiXCR, with productive beta chains retained. CDR3 protein duplicates are merged, each entry listing the most common genes and DNA. The V and J calls were determined by TCRdb, not by the authors. The sample table lists 20,000 or so distinct CDR3 sequences, more than 20% of them with a count of one. In total, the top ten clones hold 7.8% of the sample.

The sequence joins TRBV7-2 to TRBJ2-3; the junction holds 8 bases that match TRBD2. The clonotype originates from a human donor with COVID-19. Sequencing was performed on cultured CD4+ T cells from blood. The nucleotide sequence is given as TGTGCCAGCAGCCAGCAGCGGGGGAGCACAGATACGCAGTATTTT. Its translation reads: CASSQQRGSTDTQYF.